The present TCR beta chain was sequenced within a study of CD8 T cells in Susac syndrome. In the study overall: When blood was collected, patients with Susac syndrome were therapy-naive, were taking corticosteroids, or were receiving intravenous immunoglobulin alone.

This clonotype has just a few counts. Its specificity is unknown. About 0.5 to 1 ug RNA was reverse transcribed with random hexamers. TCR beta CDR3 was amplified by immunoSEQ multiplex PCR. This amplification extended across 54 Vbeta and 13 Jbeta segments. TCRdb passed the immunoSEQ multiplex PCR reads through MiXCR, listing each CDR3 protein once. The sample yields hundreds of thousands of distinct CDR3 sequences, 94% seen once. J was trimmed by 1 base and V by 0 bases; bases with no gene match: 3. Looked up from germline, CDR1 is DFQATT and CDR2 is SNEGSKA (reference sequence). This CDR3 region has 14 residues. Study results and limitations: Clonal expansion was not observed in the Susac syndrome CD4+ T cell repertoires.

High-throughput TCR beta sequencing covered peripheral CD8+ and CD4+ T cells. V usage is TRBV20-1 and J usage is TRBJ2-7; TRBD1 matches 7 bases. This TCR was recovered from a human donor with Susac syndrome. Sequenced material: CD4+ T cells from PBMCs. Here the CDR3 DNA reads TGCAGTGCTAGAGATACAGGGGAGTCCTACGAGCAGTACTTC. Amino acids: CSARDTGESYEQYF.